These T cell receptor beta chains were read from a single sample in a study of T cell repertoires in cytomegalovirus infection. Their antigens are not known. TCRdb reprocessed the reads with MiXCR, giving one entry per CDR3 protein. This sample has a few hundred thousand distinct CDR3 sequences, with approximately 40% found just once. Sequences were derived from cultured PBMCs, sampled from culture after CMV antigen stimulation. These receptors came from a human donor in good health (CMV status not recorded). Some clones in this sample may be carry-over from other donors' samples. CDR3s include the opening cysteine and the closing phenylalanine or tryptophan. The order of the fields is clone size, D gene, V gene, J gene, CDR3 DNA, CDR3 protein. The D gene is left open where the match is weak. Size tells how often a clone was seen (once, few, many) or the class of an expanded clone, and some rows leave it out.

abundance: .
d_gene: .
v_gene: TRBV27
j_gene: TRBJ1-6
CDR3nt: TGTGCCAGTTCCATTCGGGGTATCCATTCACCCCTCCACTTT
CDR3aa: CASSIRGIHSPLHF

abundance: .
d_gene: .
v_gene: TRBV7-8
j_gene: TRBJ1-5
CDR3nt: TGTGCCAGCAGCTTAGGGCGGGAGCGCACAGATACGCAGCATTTT
CDR3aa: CASSLGRERTDTQHF

abundance: .
d_gene: .
v_gene: TRBV5-1
j_gene: TRBJ2-6
CDR3nt: TGCGCCAGCAGCTTGGAGCCCCGGGGATCCGGGGCCAACGTCCTGACTTTC
CDR3aa: CASSLEPRGSGANVLTF

abundance: few
d_gene: .
v_gene: TRBV12-3/TRBV12-4
j_gene: TRBJ1-3
CDR3nt: TGTGCCAGCAGTTTAGAGGTCGGAAACACCATATATTTT
CDR3aa: CASSLEVGNTIYF

abundance: many
d_gene: .
v_gene: TRBV7-6
j_gene: TRBJ2-7
CDR3nt: TGTGCCAGCAGCTGGGGATTGACTAGTACCGCCTACGAGCAGTACTTC
CDR3aa: CASSWGLTSTAYEQYF

abundance: .
d_gene: TRBD2
v_gene: TRBV28
j_gene: TRBJ2-2
CDR3nt: TGTGCCAGCAGTCAAGCGGGGCCTCGAAAGGGCGGGGAGCTGTTTTTT
CDR3aa: CASSQAGPRKGGELFF

abundance: .
d_gene: TRBD1
v_gene: TRBV20-1
j_gene: TRBJ1-2
CDR3nt: TGCAGTGCGAGGACAGGGGTTTGGGGAGGCTACACCTTC
CDR3aa: CSARTGVWGGYTF

abundance: .
d_gene: .
v_gene: TRBV5-1
j_gene: TRBJ2-5
CDR3nt: TGCGCCAGCACCTCAGGGGTAGGAGAGACCCAGTACTTC
CDR3aa: CASTSGVGETQYF

abundance: few
d_gene: .
v_gene: TRBV19
j_gene: TRBJ1-5
CDR3nt: TGTGCCAGTAGTATGGATGGTGGGATGGTGGGCAATCAGCCCCAGCATTTT
CDR3aa: CASSMDGGMVGNQPQHF

abundance: few
d_gene: .
v_gene: TRBV7-9
j_gene: TRBJ1-1
CDR3nt: TGTGCCAGCAGCTTGGCGGTGCAGGGGATACCTGAAGCTTTCTTT
CDR3aa: CASSLAVQGIPEAFF

abundance: few
d_gene: TRBD2
v_gene: TRBV10-3
j_gene: TRBJ2-1
CDR3nt: TGTGCCATCAGTGGCCCTCCGGGGACTAGCCTTCCCTACAATGAGCAGTTCTTC
CDR3aa: CAISGPPGTSLPYNEQFF

abundance: .
d_gene: .
v_gene: TRBV7-9
j_gene: TRBJ2-7
CDR3nt: TGTGCCAGCAGCGAACAGCGGGAGCAGTACTTC
CDR3aa: CASSEQREQYF

abundance: .
d_gene: .
v_gene: TRBV7-9
j_gene: TRBJ1-6
CDR3nt: TGTGCCAGCAGCCGTTACAGGGATTCACCCCTCCACTTT
CDR3aa: CASSRYRDSPLHF

abundance: .
d_gene: TRBD1
v_gene: TRBV20-1
j_gene: TRBJ1-2
CDR3nt: TGCAGTGCTAGGCACAGGGGTGAGGTTGGTTCCTATGGCTACACCTTC
CDR3aa: CSARHRGEVGSYGYTF

abundance: .
d_gene: .
v_gene: TRBV11-2
j_gene: TRBJ1-4
CDR3nt: TGTGCCAGCAGTATACCACAGGGACCACTTGTTGAAAAACTGTTTTTT
CDR3aa: CASSIPQGPLVEKLFF

abundance: .
d_gene: .
v_gene: TRBV4-2
j_gene: TRBJ2-2
CDR3nt: TGTGCCAGCAGCCACCGCACCGGGTTCCCTATAACCGGGGAGCTGTTTTTT
CDR3aa: CASSHRTGFPITGELFF

abundance: few
d_gene: TRBD1
v_gene: TRBV7-8
j_gene: TRBJ1-2
CDR3nt: TGTGCCAGCAGCTTAAGACAGGGCCCCGTTTCTAACTATGGCTACACCTTC
CDR3aa: CASSLRQGPVSNYGYTF

abundance: .
d_gene: TRBD1
v_gene: TRBV7-2
j_gene: TRBJ1-1
CDR3nt: TGTGCCAGCAGCCGCCGGGACAGGTTGAACACTGAAGCTTTCTTT
CDR3aa: CASSRRDRLNTEAFF

abundance: few
d_gene: TRBD1
v_gene: TRBV6-6
j_gene: TRBJ1-3
CDR3nt: TGTGCCAGCAGTTACTCAAGGGGGCGCGGAAACACCATATATTTT
CDR3aa: CASSYSRGRGNTIYF

abundance: few
d_gene: .
v_gene: TRBV20-1
j_gene: TRBJ1-2
CDR3nt: TGCAGTGCTAACAGGGTTAACTATGGCTACACCTTC
CDR3aa: CSANRVNYGYTF

abundance: .
d_gene: TRBD1
v_gene: TRBV5-1
j_gene: TRBJ1-6
CDR3nt: TGCGCCAGCAGCTCGGGACAGGCGGTCCGGTCACCCCTCCACTTT
CDR3aa: CASSSGQAVRSPLHF

abundance: .
d_gene: .
v_gene: TRBV7-6
j_gene: TRBJ2-7
CDR3nt: TGTGCCAGCAGCTCAGTTTCCACCGGGGACCCCCAGAGGCACGAGCAGTACTTC
CDR3aa: CASSSVSTGDPQRHEQYF

abundance: .
d_gene: .
v_gene: TRBV20-1
j_gene: TRBJ2-5
CDR3nt: TGCAGTGCTAGGGGCGGCGGGCCGACACAAGAGACCCAGTACTTC
CDR3aa: CSARGGGPTQETQYF

abundance: many
d_gene: TRBD2
v_gene: TRBV7-6
j_gene: TRBJ2-7
CDR3nt: TGTGCCAGCAGCTTGGGTAGCGGGACCTCTTGGGAGCAGTACTTC
CDR3aa: CASSLGSGTSWEQYF

abundance: few
d_gene: .
v_gene: TRBV6-6
j_gene: TRBJ1-1
CDR3nt: TGTGCCAGCAGTTACTCGACGGGCACTGAAGCTTTCTTT
CDR3aa: CASSYSTGTEAFF

abundance: .
d_gene: .
v_gene: TRBV28
j_gene: TRBJ2-4
CDR3nt: TGTGCCAGCAGGACGACAGTAGCCAAAAACATTCAGTACTTC
CDR3aa: CASRTTVAKNIQYF

abundance: .
d_gene: TRBD1
v_gene: TRBV6-5
j_gene: TRBJ1-1
CDR3nt: TGTGCCAGCAGCGCGACAGGGACTGGTGAAGCTTTCTTT
CDR3aa: CASSATGTGEAFF

abundance: few
d_gene: .
v_gene: TRBV19
j_gene: TRBJ1-1
CDR3nt: TGTGCCAGTACCCCGGCCAGTATGATGACTGAAGCTTTCTTT
CDR3aa: CASTPASMMTEAFF

abundance: many
d_gene: .
v_gene: TRBV7-9
j_gene: TRBJ2-5
CDR3nt: TGTGCCAGCAGACCCCCAGGCGGGACCCAGTACTTC
CDR3aa: CASRPPGGTQYF

abundance: .
d_gene: TRBD1
v_gene: TRBV4-1
j_gene: TRBJ2-5
CDR3nt: TGCGCCAGCAGCCCCCACGGGACAGGGGAGCTGCAAGAGACCCAGTACTTC
CDR3aa: CASSPHGTGELQETQYF

abundance: .
d_gene: .
v_gene: TRBV7-2
j_gene: TRBJ1-2
CDR3nt: TGTGCCAGCAGCATTGGGACGGACTATGGCTACACCTTC
CDR3aa: CASSIGTDYGYTF